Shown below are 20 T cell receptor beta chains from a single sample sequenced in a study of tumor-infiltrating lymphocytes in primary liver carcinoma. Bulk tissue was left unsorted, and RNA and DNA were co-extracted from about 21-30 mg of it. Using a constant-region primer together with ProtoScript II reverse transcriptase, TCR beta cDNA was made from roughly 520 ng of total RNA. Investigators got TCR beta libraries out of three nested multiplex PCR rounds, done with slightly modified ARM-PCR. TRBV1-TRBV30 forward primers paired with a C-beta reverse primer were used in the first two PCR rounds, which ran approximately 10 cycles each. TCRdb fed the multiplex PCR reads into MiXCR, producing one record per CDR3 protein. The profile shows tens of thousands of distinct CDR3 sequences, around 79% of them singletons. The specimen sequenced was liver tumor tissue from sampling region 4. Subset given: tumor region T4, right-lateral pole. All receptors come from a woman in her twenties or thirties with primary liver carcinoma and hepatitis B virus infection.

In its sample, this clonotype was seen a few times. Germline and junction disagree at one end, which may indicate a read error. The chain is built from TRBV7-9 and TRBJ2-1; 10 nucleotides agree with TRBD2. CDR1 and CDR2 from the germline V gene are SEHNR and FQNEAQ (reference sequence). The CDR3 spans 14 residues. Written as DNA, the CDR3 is TGTGTCAGCAGCTCCGGGATTAGCGGGAGGTATCAGTTCTTC. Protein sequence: CVSSSGISGRYQFF.

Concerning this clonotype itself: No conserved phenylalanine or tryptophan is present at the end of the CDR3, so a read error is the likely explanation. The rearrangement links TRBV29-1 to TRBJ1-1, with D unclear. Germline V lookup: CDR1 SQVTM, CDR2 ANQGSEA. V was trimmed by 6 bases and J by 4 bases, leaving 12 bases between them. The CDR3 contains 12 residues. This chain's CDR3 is CSVETRCTEAFS. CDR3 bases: TGCAGCGTCGAGACAAGGTGCACTGAAGCTTTCTCT.

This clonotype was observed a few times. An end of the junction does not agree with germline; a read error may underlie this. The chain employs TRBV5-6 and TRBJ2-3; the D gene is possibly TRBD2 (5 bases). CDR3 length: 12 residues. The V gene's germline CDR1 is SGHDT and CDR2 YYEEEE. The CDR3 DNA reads TGTGTCAGCAGTTTGAGGGCAGATACGCAGTATTTT. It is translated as CVSSLRADTQYF.

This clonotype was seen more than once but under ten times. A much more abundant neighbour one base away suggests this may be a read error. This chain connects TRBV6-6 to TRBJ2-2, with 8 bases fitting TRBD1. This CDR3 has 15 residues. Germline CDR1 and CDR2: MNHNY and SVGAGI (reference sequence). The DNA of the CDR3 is TGTGCCAGCAGTTCCCTGGGGCAGGGGGCCGGGAAGCTGTTTTTT. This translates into CASSSLGQGAGKLFF.

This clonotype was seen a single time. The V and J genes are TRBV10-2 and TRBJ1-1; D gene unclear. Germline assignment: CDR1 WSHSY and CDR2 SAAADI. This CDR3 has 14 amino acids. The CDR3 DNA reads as TGCGTCAGTAGTGAGTCGAAGGCGGGCATTGAAGCTTTCTTT. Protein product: CVSSESKAGIEAFF.

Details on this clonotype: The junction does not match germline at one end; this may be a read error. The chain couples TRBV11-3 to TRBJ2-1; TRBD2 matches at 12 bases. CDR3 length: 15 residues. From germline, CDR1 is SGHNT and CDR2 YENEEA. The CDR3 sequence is CDSTHLAGGGYEQFF. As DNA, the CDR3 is TGTGACAGCACCCATCTAGCGGGGGGGGGGTATGAGCAGTTCTTC.

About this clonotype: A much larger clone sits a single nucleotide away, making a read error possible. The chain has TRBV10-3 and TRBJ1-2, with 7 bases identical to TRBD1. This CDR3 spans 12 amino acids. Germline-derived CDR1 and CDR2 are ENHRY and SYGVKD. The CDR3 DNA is TGTGCCACGGGACAGCAAAACTATGTCTACACCTTC. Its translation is CATGQQNYVYTF.

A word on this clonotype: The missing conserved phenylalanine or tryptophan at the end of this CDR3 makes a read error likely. CDR3 protein: CASSLGHRDKNTGELFL. The CDR3 DNA reads TGCGCCAGCAGCTTGGGACACAGGGACAAGAACACCGGGGAGCTGTTTCTT. The chain uses TRBV5-1 and TRBJ2-2, with D possibly TRBD1 on 6 matching bases. Germline values: CDR1 SGHRS, CDR2 YFSETQ. This CDR3 has 17 amino acids. V was cut by 0 bases and J by 1 base, with 13 bases left in between.

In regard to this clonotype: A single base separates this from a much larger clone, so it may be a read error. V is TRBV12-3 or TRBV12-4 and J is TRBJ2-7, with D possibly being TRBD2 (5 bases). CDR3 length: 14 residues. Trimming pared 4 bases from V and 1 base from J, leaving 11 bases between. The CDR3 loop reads CASSSVGVSYEQYF. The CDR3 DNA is TGTGCCAGCAGTTCGGTGGGAGTATCCTACGAGCAGTACTTC.

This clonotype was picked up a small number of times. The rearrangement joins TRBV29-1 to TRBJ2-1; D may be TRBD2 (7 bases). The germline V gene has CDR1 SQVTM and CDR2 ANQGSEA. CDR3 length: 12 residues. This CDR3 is CSVVGWGGQTFF. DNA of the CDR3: TGCAGTGTCGTGGGGTGGGGGGGCCAAACGTTCTTC.

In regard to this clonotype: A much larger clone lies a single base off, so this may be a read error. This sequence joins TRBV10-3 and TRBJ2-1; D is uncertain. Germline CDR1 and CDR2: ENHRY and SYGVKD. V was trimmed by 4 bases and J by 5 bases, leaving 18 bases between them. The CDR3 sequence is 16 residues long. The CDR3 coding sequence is TGTGCCATCAGTGCTTCGATGGCGGAAAGAAACAATGAGCAGTTCTTC. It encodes CAISASMAERNNEQFF.

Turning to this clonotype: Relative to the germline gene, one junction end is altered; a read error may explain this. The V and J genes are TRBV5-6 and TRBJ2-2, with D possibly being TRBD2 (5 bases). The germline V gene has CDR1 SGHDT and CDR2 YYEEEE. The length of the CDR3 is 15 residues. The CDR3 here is CASSMAPRVAGELFF. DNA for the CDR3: TGTGCCAGCAGTATGGCACCCAGAGTCGCCGGGGAACTGTTTTTT.

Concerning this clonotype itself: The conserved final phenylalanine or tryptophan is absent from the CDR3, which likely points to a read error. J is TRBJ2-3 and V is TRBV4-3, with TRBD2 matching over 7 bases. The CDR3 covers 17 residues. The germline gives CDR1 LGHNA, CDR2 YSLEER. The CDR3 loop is CASSQSWAGASADTQYL. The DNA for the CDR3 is TGCGCCAGCAGCCAAAGTTGGGCGGGAGCCTCCGCAGATACACAGTATCTC.

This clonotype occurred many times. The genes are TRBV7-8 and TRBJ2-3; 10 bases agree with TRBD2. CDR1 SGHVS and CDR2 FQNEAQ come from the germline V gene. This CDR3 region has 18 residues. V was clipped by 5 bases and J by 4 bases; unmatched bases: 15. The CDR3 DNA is TGTGCCAGCAGCCCCCCGCGGGGGAGCGGGAGGGCCTCAGATACGCAGTATTTT. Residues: CASSPPRGSGRASDTQYF.

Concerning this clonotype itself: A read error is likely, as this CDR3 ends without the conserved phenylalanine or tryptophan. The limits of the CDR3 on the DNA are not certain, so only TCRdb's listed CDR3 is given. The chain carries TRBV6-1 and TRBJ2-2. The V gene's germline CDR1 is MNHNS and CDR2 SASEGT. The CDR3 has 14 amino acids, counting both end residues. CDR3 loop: CASMKRRDTRELLS.

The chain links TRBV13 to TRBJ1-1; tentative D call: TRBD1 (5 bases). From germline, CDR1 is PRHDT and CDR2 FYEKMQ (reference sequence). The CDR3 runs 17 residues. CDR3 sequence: CAITLGGFGIGGTEAFF. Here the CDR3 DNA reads TGTGCTATCACCTTAGGAGGGTTTGGTATTGGGGGCACTGAAGCTTTCTTT.

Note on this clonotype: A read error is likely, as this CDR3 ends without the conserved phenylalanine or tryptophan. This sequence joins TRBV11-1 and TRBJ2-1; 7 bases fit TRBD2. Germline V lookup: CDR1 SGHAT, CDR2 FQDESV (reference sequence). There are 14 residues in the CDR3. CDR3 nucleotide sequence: TGTGCCAGCAGTTTAGGTGCGGGAGATATTGAGCAGTTCCTC. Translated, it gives CASSLGAGDIEQFL.

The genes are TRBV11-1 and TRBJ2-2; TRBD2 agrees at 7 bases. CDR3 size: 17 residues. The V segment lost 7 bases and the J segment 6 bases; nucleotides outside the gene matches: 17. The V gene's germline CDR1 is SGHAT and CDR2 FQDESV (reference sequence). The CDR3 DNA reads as TGTGCCAGCACCCAGACCCGCGGGAGAACCCAACCCGGGGAGCTGTTTTTT. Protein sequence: CASTQTRGRTQPGELFF.

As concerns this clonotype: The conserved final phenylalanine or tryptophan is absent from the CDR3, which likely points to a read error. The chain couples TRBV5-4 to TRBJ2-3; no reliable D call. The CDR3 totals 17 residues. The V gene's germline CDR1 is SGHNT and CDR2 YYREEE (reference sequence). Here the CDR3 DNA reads TGTGCCAGCAGCGTAGACGGAAACCCTCCACCCACAAATACGCAGTATTCT. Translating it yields CASSVDGNPPPTNTQYS.

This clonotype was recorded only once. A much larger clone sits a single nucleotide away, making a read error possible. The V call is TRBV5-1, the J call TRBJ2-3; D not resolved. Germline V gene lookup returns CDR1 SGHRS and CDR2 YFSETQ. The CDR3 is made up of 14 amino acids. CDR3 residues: CASRRAGLTDTQCF. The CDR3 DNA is TGCGCCAGCAGACGGGCCGGTCTCACAGATACGCAGTGTTTT.